A selection of T cell receptor beta chains follows, all from one sample in a study of cytomegalovirus exposure and HLA in healthy donors. Repertoires were generated with immunoSEQ multiplex PCR, while TCRdb's copy carries only in-frame clones and drops some. This table holds over 150,000 clones, almost 85% found once. Sample: PBMCs. These receptors were taken from a boy aged 2 to 9 in good health and CMV-seronegative. Each CDR3 is given with its conserved first and last residue. The D gene is left open where the match is weak. Only part of the rows carry a size: once, few, many, or a class if the clone is expanded.

J,V,length,size,D,CDR3,DNA
TRBJ2-2,TRBV19,16,few,.,CASSIGDSRGTGELFF,TGTGCCAGTAGTATCGGGGACTCCCGGGGTACCGGGGAGCTGTTTTTT
TRBJ2-7,TRBV7-9,14,.,TRBD2,CASSPGTSRHEQYF,TGTGCCAGCAGCCCCGGGACTAGCCGACACGAGCAGTACTTC
TRBJ1-5,TRBV30,13,.,.,CAWSDKSDQPQHF,TGTGCCTGGAGTGACAAATCTGATCAGCCCCAGCATTTT
TRBJ2-6,TRBV6-1,15,.,.,CASSELAAGANVLTF,TGTGCCAGCAGTGAATTGGCAGCTGGGGCCAACGTCCTGACTTTC
TRBJ1-1,TRBV21-1,16,.,.,CASSPWSGTSLLEAFF,TGTGCCAGCAGCCCATGGAGCGGAACCAGTTTACTTGAAGCTTTCTTT
TRBJ2-3,TRBV9,16,.,TRBD2,CASSVGRASGRDTQYF,TGTGCCAGCAGCGTAGGAAGGGCTAGCGGAAGAGATACGCAGTATTTT
TRBJ2-5,TRBV7-6,15,few,.,CASSSRATPQETQYF,TGTGCCAGCAGCTCCAGGGCCACCCCCCAAGAGACCCAGTACTTC
TRBJ1-2,TRBV25-1,15,few,.,CASSESDRISYGYTF,TGTGCCAGCAGTGAAAGCGACAGGATTTCCTATGGCTACACCTTC
TRBJ2-5,TRBV6-6,14,.,.,CASSTTPAQETQYF,TGTGCCAGTTCGACTACCCCCGCCCAAGAGACCCAGTACTTC
TRBJ2-7,TRBV7-2,16,.,.,CASSFIGVQVRYEQYF,TGTGCCAGCAGCTTTATAGGCGTACAGGTTAGGTACGAGCAGTACTTC
TRBJ1-1,TRBV6-1,14,.,TRBD1,CASRLDRANTEAFF,TGTGCCAGCAGGTTGGACAGGGCAAACACTGAAGCTTTCTTT
TRBJ2-1,TRBV6-5,15,.,TRBD1,CASSYGQVIGDEQFF,TGTGCCAGCAGTTATGGACAGGTGATTGGGGATGAGCAGTTCTTC
TRBJ2-7,TRBV6-5,12,.,.,CASSPTLLEQYF,TGTGCCAGCAGCCCGACACTTTTGGAGCAGTACTTC
TRBJ1-2,TRBV5-4,12,.,.,CASSLDRGGYTF,TGTGCCAGCAGCTTGGATCGGGGTGGCTACACCTTC
TRBJ1-4,TRBV5-4,13,few,.,CASSVRIGEKLFF,TGTGCCAGCAGCGTGCGTATTGGTGAAAAACTGTTTTTT
TRBJ1-3,TRBV27,14,.,.,CASTLGTSGNTIYF,TGTGCCAGCACTCTAGGCACATCTGGAAACACCATATATTTT
TRBJ1-6,TRBV4-1,13,.,.,CASSLESGSPLHF,TGCGCCAGCAGCCTAGAGTCGGGGTCACCCCTCCACTTT
TRBJ1-5,TRBV28,15,once,TRBD1,CASLGQAFSNQPQHF,TGTGCCAGCCTCGGACAGGCCTTTAGCAATCAGCCCCAGCATTTT
TRBJ2-2,TRBV6-1,15,.,TRBD2,CASSADRGVAGELFF,TGTGCCAGCAGTGCGGATCGGGGGGTGGCCGGGGAGCTGTTTTTT
TRBJ2-1,TRBV7-9,11,once,.,CASRASWEQFF,TGTGCCAGCAGGGCAAGTTGGGAGCAGTTCTTC
TRBJ2-7,TRBV2,13,.,TRBD1,CASGQGRAYEQYF,TGTGCCAGCGGACAGGGAAGGGCCTACGAGCAGTACTTC
TRBJ1-1,TRBV19,16,.,.,CATKTRQSYLNTEAFF,TGTGCCACCAAAACAAGACAGAGCTACTTGAACACTGAAGCTTTCTTT
TRBJ1-5,TRBV15,13,once,.,CATSRDRGQPQHF,TGTGCCACCAGCAGAGATCGCGGCCAGCCCCAGCATTTT
TRBJ2-3,TRBV5-1,18,.,.,CASSLGTGRPLKTDTQYF,TGCGCCAGCAGCTTAGGTACGGGGAGGCCCCTTAAGACAGATACGCAGTATTTT
TRBJ2-7,TRBV10-3,19,.,TRBD2,CAIRNEFGTSGLYTYEQYF,TGTGCCATCAGAAACGAGTTCGGGACTAGCGGTTTATATACCTACGAGCAGTACTTC
TRBJ2-1,TRBV19,12,.,.,CASSIGVNEQFF,TGTGCCAGTAGTATAGGCGTAAATGAGCAGTTCTTC
TRBJ1-4,TRBV9,15,few,TRBD1,CASSVGDRWSEKLFF,TGTGCCAGCAGCGTAGGGGACAGGTGGAGTGAAAAACTGTTTTTT
TRBJ2-1,TRBV5-1,18,.,.,CASSVDPFTGASYNEQFF,TGCGCCAGCAGCGTGGACCCTTTTACAGGAGCCTCCTACAATGAGCAGTTCTTC
TRBJ2-1,TRBV6-5,13,.,.,CASSYSTHNEQFF,TGTGCCAGCAGTTACTCGACTCACAATGAGCAGTTCTTC
TRBJ1-5,TRBV4-1,17,.,TRBD1,CASSQVRDRGINQPQHF,TGCGCCAGCAGCCAAGTCCGGGACAGGGGGATCAATCAGCCCCAGCATTTT
TRBJ1-4,TRBV9,13,.,.,CASSGVGIEKLFF,TGTGCCAGCAGCGGGGTGGGCATTGAAAAACTGTTTTTT
TRBJ2-3,TRBV19,13,.,TRBD2,CASQLGGTDTQYF,TGTGCCAGTCAGTTGGGGGGGACAGATACGCAGTATTTT
TRBJ1-5,TRBV27,13,.,.,CASSYQGNQPQHF,TGTGCCAGCAGCTACCAGGGGAATCAGCCCCAGCATTTT
TRBJ2-6,TRBV30,13,once,.,CAWSVRGANVLTF,TGTGCCTGGAGTGTCCGTGGGGCCAACGTCCTGACTTTC
TRBJ1-1,TRBV7-9,15,once,TRBD1,CASSPTGARWTEAFF,TGTGCCAGCAGTCCCACAGGGGCTCGGTGGACTGAAGCTTTCTTT
TRBJ2-2,TRBV4-1,16,.,TRBD2,CASSQETSANTGELFF,TGCGCCAGCAGCCAAGAGACTAGCGCGAACACCGGGGAGCTGTTTTTT
TRBJ2-3,TRBV5-4,16,.,TRBD2,CASSPRGREGTDTQYF,TGTGCCAGCAGCCCCCGGGGGCGGGAGGGCACAGATACGCAGTATTTT
TRBJ1-1,TRBV30,13,.,TRBD1,CASPGQGGTEAFF,TGTGCCTCGCCCGGACAGGGCGGCACTGAAGCTTTCTTT
TRBJ2-7,TRBV15,14,.,TRBD2,CATSFGTSLYEQYF,TGTGCCACCAGCTTCGGGACTAGTCTCTACGAGCAGTACTTC
TRBJ2-3,TRBV9,16,.,TRBD2,CASSDELAGGPDTQYF,TGTGCCAGCAGCGACGAACTAGCGGGAGGGCCCGATACGCAGTATTTT
TRBJ2-7,TRBV12-5,16,once,.,CASGLMVSGGSYEQYF,TGTGCTAGTGGTTTGATGGTTAGCGGCGGCTCCTACGAGCAGTACTTC
TRBJ1-4,TRBV7-9,16,.,TRBD1,CASSQGTVKLNEKLFF,TGTGCCAGCAGCCAGGGGACAGTAAAGCTTAATGAAAAACTGTTTTTT
TRBJ1-1,TRBV9,15,.,.,CASSVGDRMNTEAFF,TGTGCCAGCAGCGTAGGAGACAGGATGAACACTGAAGCTTTCTTT
TRBJ1-1,TRBV4-1,16,.,.,CASSQGVNRGNTEAFF,TGCGCCAGCAGCCAAGGGGTCAACCGGGGGAACACTGAAGCTTTCTTT
TRBJ2-1,TRBV13,16,.,TRBD2,CASSLGREGIYNEQFF,TGTGCCAGCAGCTTAGGCCGGGAGGGAATCTACAATGAGCAGTTCTTC
TRBJ2-7,TRBV18,15,.,.,CASSLEGGGDREQYF,TGTGCCAGCTCACTCGAGGGAGGAGGGGACCGCGAGCAGTACTTC
TRBJ2-7,TRBV29-1,16,.,.,CSVESWGSARSYEQYF,TGCAGCGTTGAAAGCTGGGGCAGCGCCCGATCCTACGAGCAGTACTTC
TRBJ2-7,TRBV13,15,once,.,CASSPNQSSQDEQYF,TGTGCCAGCAGCCCTAACCAAAGTTCTCAGGACGAGCAGTACTTC
TRBJ1-3,TRBV6-1,16,.,TRBD1,CASSDLGQASGNTIYF,TGTGCCAGCAGTGACCTCGGACAGGCCTCTGGAAACACCATATATTTT
TRBJ2-1,TRBV5-1,16,.,TRBD2,CASSLILGGSGNEQFF,TGCGCCAGCAGCTTGATACTGGGAGGGAGTGGGAATGAGCAGTTCTTC